This T cell receptor (beta chain) was retrieved from a study of blood T cell repertoires in COVID-19. In the study overall: The analysed material was cDNA or gDNA that came from T cells, B-cell-depleted T cells, or PBMCs.

Trimming pared 0 bases from V and 5 bases from J, leaving 8 bases between. Germline V gene data show CDR1 as SGHRS and CDR2 as YFSETQ. The CDR3 spans 13 residues. In the authors' workflow: Estimates of nucleated cell counts were drawn from the amplification of reference gene primers. Only in-frame clones appear in the TCRdb table, and some are missing; sequencing was by immunoSEQ multiplex PCR. V and J calls plus clone size are reproduced from that table; the DNA served to infer D and trimming. The sample yields approximately 260,000 clones, around four fifths seen once. This clone came up many times.

This clonotype was obtained from a woman aged 60-75 years with active or convalescent COVID-19. This chain uses TRBV5-1 with TRBJ1-1; D is unresolved. Source material: peripheral blood. Here the CDR3 DNA reads TGCGCCAGCAGCTTGGGAGAGCGGACTGAAGCTTTCTTT. It yields the protein CASSLGERTEAFF.